This entry concerns a single TCR beta chain. The target antigen is unknown. Using immunoSEQ multiplex PCR, the repertoire was profiled, and TCRdb retains in-frame clones only, with some absent. The sample lists 100,000 to 150,000 clones; 90% were seen once. CDR1 SEHNR and CDR2 FQNEAQ come from the germline V gene (reference sequence). The CDR3 loop spans 12 amino acids. V gave up 8 bases and J gave up 3 bases, with 10 bases separating them. This sample was taken from a study of T cell responses to AZD1222 COVID-19 vaccine. Study-wide points: Only after the peak T cell response were repertoires sampled.

The source was peripheral blood, collected on day 0 of MenACWY control vaccination. The TCR comes from an adult in good health. J is TRBJ1-1 and V is TRBV7-9, with unresolved D. The CDR3 coding sequence is TGTGCCAGCTCGCGGGCTGACACTGAAGCTTTCTTT. This translates into CASSRADTEAFF.